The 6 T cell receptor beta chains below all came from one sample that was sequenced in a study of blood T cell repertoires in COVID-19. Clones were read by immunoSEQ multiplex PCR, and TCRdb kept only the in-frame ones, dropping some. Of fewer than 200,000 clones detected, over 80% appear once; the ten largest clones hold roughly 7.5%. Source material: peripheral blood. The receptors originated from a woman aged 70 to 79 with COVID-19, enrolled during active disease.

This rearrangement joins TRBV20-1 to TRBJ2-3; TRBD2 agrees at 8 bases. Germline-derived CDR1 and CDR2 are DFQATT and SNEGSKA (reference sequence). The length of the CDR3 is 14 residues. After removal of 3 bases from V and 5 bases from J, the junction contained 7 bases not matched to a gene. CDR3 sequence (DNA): TGCAGTGCTAGTAGCCAGCGGGAGTTAGATACGCAGTATTTT. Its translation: CSASSQRELDTQYF.

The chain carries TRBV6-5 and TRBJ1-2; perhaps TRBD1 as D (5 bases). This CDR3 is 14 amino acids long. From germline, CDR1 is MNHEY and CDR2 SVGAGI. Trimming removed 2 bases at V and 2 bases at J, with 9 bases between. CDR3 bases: TGTGCCAGCAGTTACGTTGCAGGGAACTATGGCTACACCTTC. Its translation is CASSYVAGNYGYTF.

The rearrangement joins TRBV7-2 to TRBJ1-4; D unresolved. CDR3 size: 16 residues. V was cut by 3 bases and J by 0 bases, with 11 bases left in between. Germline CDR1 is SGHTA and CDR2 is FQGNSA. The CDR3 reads CASSLEFWSTNEKLFF. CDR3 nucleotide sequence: TGTGCCAGCAGCTTGGAGTTTTGGTCAACTAATGAAAAACTGTTTTTT.

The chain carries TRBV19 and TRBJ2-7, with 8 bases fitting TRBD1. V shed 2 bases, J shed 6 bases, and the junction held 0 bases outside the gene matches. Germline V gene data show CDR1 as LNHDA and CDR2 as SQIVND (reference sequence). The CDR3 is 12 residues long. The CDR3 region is CASSITGGEQYF. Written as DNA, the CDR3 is TGTGCCAGTAGTATAACAGGGGGCGAGCAGTACTTC.

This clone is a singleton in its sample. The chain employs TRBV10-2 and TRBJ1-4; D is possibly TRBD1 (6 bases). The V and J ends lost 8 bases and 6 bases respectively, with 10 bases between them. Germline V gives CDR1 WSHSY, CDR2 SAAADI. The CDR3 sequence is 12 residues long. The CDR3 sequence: CASEGDDEKLFF. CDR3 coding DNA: TGCGCCAGCGAGGGGGATGATGAAAAACTGTTTTTT.

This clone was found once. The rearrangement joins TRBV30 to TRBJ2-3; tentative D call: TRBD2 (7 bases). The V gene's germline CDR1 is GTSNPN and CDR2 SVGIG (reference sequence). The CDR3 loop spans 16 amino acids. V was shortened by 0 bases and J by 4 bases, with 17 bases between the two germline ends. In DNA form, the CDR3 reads TGTGCCTGGAGTGTACAAGGGGGGGCGGGGGCAGATACGCAGTATTTT. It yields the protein CAWSVQGGAGADTQYF. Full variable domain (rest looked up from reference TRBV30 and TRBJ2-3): SQTIHQWPATLVQPVGSPLSLECTVEGTSNPNLYWYRQAAGRGLQLLFYSVGIGQISSEVPQNLSASRPQDRQFILSSKKLLLSDSGFYLCAWSVQGGAGADTQYFGPGTRLTVL.